This T cell receptor (beta chain) was profiled in a study of beta chain features in type 1 diabetes. The study, taken as a whole, reports: The question left open here concerned HLA type influencing TCRB rearrangement. For Type 1 diabetes patients, all four CD4+ subsets carried TCRB CDR3s that were moderately but significantly shorter. Researchers caution that PCR might favor shorter templates, equally among patients and controls.

It was via CD45RO/CCR7/CD25/CD127/CD95/CD27 that CD4+ naive, central memory, regulatory and stem cell-like memory cells were sorted. The V and J ends lost 7 bases and 5 bases respectively, with 11 bases between them. The CDR3 extends over 11 amino acids. CDR1 SQVTM and CDR2 ANQGSEA come from the germline V gene. Of note for this clone: Its antigen is currently unknown.

The sequenced template was cDNA made from the entire isolated RNA. Here immunoSEQ multiplex PCR was the method, and the copy in TCRdb shows in-frame clones only, minus some. The sample has under 250,000 clones, less than 15% seen once. The TCR was taken from a woman between 35 and 50 years old in good health. The sample consisted of naive CD4+ T cells from blood. This sequence joins TRBV29-1 and TRBJ1-2; D is uncertain. The CDR3 protein is CSGGGLYGYTF. CDR3 nucleotides: TGCAGCGGCGGAGGGCTGTATGGCTACACCTTC.